The 17 T cell receptor beta chains in this list originate from one sample, sequenced in a study of shared clonotypes between healthy human individuals. Produced via immunoSEQ multiplex PCR; TCRdb's table is partial and in-frame only. Of about 2.5 million clones in the sample, 85% to 95% were seen once. The sequencing input was naive CD4+ T cells from PBMCs. Subset here: CD45RA+ positively selected. These receptors came from a man aged 18 to 29 in good health. Some clones in this sample may be carry-over from other donors' samples.

The rearrangement joins TRBV21-1 to TRBJ2-1; whether TRBD1, the table's D call, matches the DNA was not checked. TRBV21-1 is reported as a pseudogene. The CDR3 loop spans 16 amino acids. The CDR3 nucleotides read TGTGCCAGCAGCAAATATCTAGGGACAGGGACCAATGAGCAGTTCTTC. It yields the protein CASSKYLGTGTNEQFF.

The gene calls are TRBV10-3 and TRBJ1-2; 7 bases are a match to TRBD1. The CDR3 has 14 amino acids. Germline CDR1 and CDR2: ENHRY and SYGVKD. The V gene end was trimmed by 6 bases and the J gene end by 4 bases; junction bases not matched to a gene: 8. CDR3 bases: TGTGCCATCAGCCTCAGACAGGGTAGCTATGGCTACACCTTC. Its protein product is CAISLRQGSYGYTF.

This chain links TRBV21-1 with TRBJ2-5; the table's D call TRBD2 went unverified against the DNA. TRBV21-1 is tagged as a pseudogene. The CDR3 has 14 amino acids. Here the CDR3 reads CASVPGTSMETQYF. DNA of the CDR3: TGTGCCAGCGTCCCCGGGACTAGCATGGAGACCCAGTACTTC.

This chain links TRBV11-2 with TRBJ2-4; D possibly corresponds to TRBD1 (6 bases). In germline, CDR1 is SGHAT, CDR2 FQNNGV. This CDR3 spans 17 amino acids. Between the trimmed V and J ends, which lost 0 bases and 6 bases, there was a span of 18 bases. For the CDR3, the DNA is TGTGCCAGCAGCTTAGATGCGGTGGGGCAGGGGAGAAACATTCAGTACTTC. It yields the protein CASSLDAVGQGRNIQYF.

Comments on this clone: This specimen includes other DNA sequences encoding the same CDR3. The chain uses TRBV7-2 and TRBJ1-5; D is perhaps TRBD1 (5 bases). Germline CDR1 and CDR2: SGHTA and FQGNSA. The CDR3 loop spans 14 amino acids. The germline V and J ends were trimmed by 4 bases and 4 bases, with 11 bases remaining between them. This CDR3 reads CASSSGTVNQPQHF. In DNA form, the CDR3 reads TGTGCCAGCAGCTCCGGGACGGTAAATCAGCCCCAGCATTTT. The full variable domain, with the rest looked up from reference TRBV7-2 and TRBJ1-5, is GAGVSQSPSNKVTEKGKDVELRCDPISGHTALYWYRQSLGQGLEFLIYFQGNSAPDKSGLPSDRFSAERTGGSVSTLTIQRTQQEDSAVYLCASSSGTVNQPQHFGDGTRLSIL.

The rearrangement uses TRBV6-5 and TRBJ2-1; D gene ambiguous. The V gene's germline CDR1 is MNHEY and CDR2 SVGAGI. Trimming stripped 4 bases from V and 9 bases from J, with 10 bases between. This CDR3 comprises 12 residues. CDR3 coding DNA: TGTGCCAGCAGTTCCTACCTCCCTGAGCAGTTCTTC. Protein: CASSSYLPEQFF.

This clone was seen just once. The CDR3 sequence is CAWSLLPSGLQETQYF. CDR3 sequence (DNA): TGTGCCTGGAGTCTCCTACCTAGCGGCTTACAAGAGACCCAGTACTTC. V usage is TRBV30 and J usage is TRBJ2-5; 7 bases are shared with TRBD2. The trim removed 2 bases at V and 2 bases at J, leaving 11 bases unmatched. The length of the CDR3 is 16 residues. Germline loops: CDR1 GTSNPN, CDR2 SVGIG (reference sequence).

The V gene is TRBV28, the J gene TRBJ1-3; 7 nucleotides agree with TRBD1. Germline CDR1 and CDR2: MDHEN and SYDVKM. The CDR3 length is 20 residues. V lost 0 bases and J lost 0; bases outside the gene matches: 14. CDR3 amino acids: CASSLWAIIRQGNSGNTIYF. The DNA of the CDR3 is TGTGCCAGCAGTTTATGGGCCATTATAAGACAGGGTAACTCTGGAAACACCATATATTTT.

V is TRBV28 and J is TRBJ2-6; tentative D call: TRBD1 (5 bases). The V end lost 8 bases, the J end lost 0 bases, and 11 bases lay between the germline ends. The CDR3 spans 15 residues. Germline V gene lookup returns CDR1 MDHEN and CDR2 SYDVKM. The CDR3 spells CASGDSLSGANVLTF. CDR3 DNA: TGTGCCAGCGGAGACAGTCTCTCTGGGGCCAACGTCCTGACTTTC.

This chain uses TRBV10-3 with TRBJ2-7; 8 bases map to TRBD2. Unmatched junction bases numbered 15, after V lost 6 bases and J lost 5 bases. The length of the CDR3 is 16 residues. Germline values: CDR1 ENHRY, CDR2 SYGVKD. This CDR3 is CAISDTSGPGRDEQYF. The CDR3 DNA reads as TGTGCCATCAGCGACACTAGCGGTCCTGGTCGGGACGAGCAGTACTTC.

The V call is TRBV7-2, the J call TRBJ2-3; 8 bases are shared with TRBD1. This CDR3 is built from 16 residues. The V gene's germline CDR1 is SGHTA and CDR2 FQGNSA. The V gene end was trimmed by 1 base and the J gene end by 4 bases; junction bases not matched to a gene: 7. CDR3 nucleotide sequence: TGTGCCAGCAGCTTAGGGTCGGGACAGGCGGCAGATACGCAGTATTTT. This codes for CASSLGSGQAADTQYF.

The chain uses TRBV5-1 and TRBJ2-6, with D uncertain. The CDR3 has 15 amino acids. Trimming took off 6 bases at V and 0 bases at J, with 10 bases between the two ends. Per the germline V gene, CDR1 is SGHRS and CDR2 is YFSETQ. The CDR3 sequence: CASKIVTSGANVLTF. CDR3 nucleotide sequence: TGCGCCAGCAAGATCGTCACCTCTGGGGCCAACGTCCTGACTTTC.

The chain employs TRBV2 and TRBJ2-6, with a tentative D call TRBD1 (6 bases). The germline CDR1 and CDR2 sequences are SNHLY and FYNNEI. The CDR3 is 16 amino acids. The V gene lost 4 bases and the J gene lost 2 bases, with 12 bases spanning the gap. The CDR3 DNA is TGTGCCAGCAGTGGGGGGACACTACCTGGGGCCAACGTCCTGACTTTC. Translating gives CASSGGTLPGANVLTF.

Comment on this clone: This same CDR3 is encoded by further DNA sequences in the sample. The gene calls are TRBV6-5 and TRBJ1-2; a possible D gene is TRBD1 (6 bases). CDR3 length equals 14 residues. V dropped 2 bases and J dropped 2 bases, with 9 bases sitting between them. CDR1 MNHEY and CDR2 SVGAGI come from the germline V gene. Here the CDR3 DNA reads TGTGCCAGCAGTTACAGGGGGGCCAACTATGGCTACACCTTC. It specifies CASSYRGANYGYTF.

This CDR3 is CASSARGVRYTGELFF. As DNA, the CDR3 is TGTGCCAGCAGCGCCCGGGGGGTGCGCTACACCGGGGAGCTGTTTTTT. This chain joins TRBV11-2 and TRBJ2-2; 7 nucleotides align to TRBD2. Germline V gene data show CDR1 as SGHAT and CDR2 as FQNNGV. The J segment lost 3 bases and the V segment lost 5 bases, leaving 9 bases of the junction unmatched. The CDR3 totals 16 residues.

To note about this clone: Other DNA sequences in the sample encode the same CDR3. J is TRBJ2-4 and V is TRBV18; TRBD2 agrees at 7 bases. CDR3 length equals 16 residues. The germline V gene encodes CDR1 KGHSH and CDR2 LQKENI. The trim removed 0 bases at V and 0 bases at J, leaving 2 bases unmatched. For the CDR3, the DNA is TGTGCCAGCTCACCACCGGGAGGGCTAGCCAAAAACATTCAGTACTTC. This encodes CASSPPGGLAKNIQYF.

This rearrangement joins TRBV29-1 to TRBJ2-1, with a tentative D call TRBD1 (5 bases). V lost 4 bases and J lost 3, with 10 bases in between. Germline V CDR1 and CDR2: SQVTM, ANQGSEA. The CDR3 is 13 residues long. In DNA, the CDR3 is TGCAGCGTTGTGGGGCCTGTCTACAATGAGCAGTTCTTC. Protein: CSVVGPVYNEQFF.